These 10 T cell receptor beta chains were sequenced from one sample in a study of CD8 T cells in ankylosing spondylitis (dated by TCRdb to 2015 to 2018). The full study reports these points: A TCR beta motif made up of seven or eight highly homologous amino acid variants appeared to be characteristic of blood from ankylosing spondylitis patients.

Libraries were made using 5' RACE. These reads were obtained on an Illumina HiSeq 2500. TCRdb trimmed public reads at Q25 via fastp, called clones via MiXCR and kept in-frame beta chains. Entries are consolidated by CDR3 protein sequence, retaining the most common genes and DNA. This sample gives 750,000 to 850,000 distinct CDR3 sequences in total; about 12% of them show up just once. The ten top clones hold under 0.6% of the sample. Their cognate antigens are unknown. Sequences were obtained from blood, either unsorted or a sorted T cell fraction (not recorded which). The receptors shown here come from a male donor with ankylosing spondylitis.

This clonotype was counted only a few times. The genes are TRBV7-9 and TRBJ2-2; no reliable D call. The CDR3 loop spans 16 amino acids. Trimming removed 1 base from V and 0 bases from J, with 9 bases in between. The germline CDR1 and CDR2 sequences are SEHNR and FQNEAQ (reference sequence). The CDR3: CASSLEAASNTGELFF. DNA of the CDR3: TGTGCCAGCAGCTTAGAGGCAGCCTCGAACACCGGGGAGCTGTTTTTT.

In its sample, this clonotype was seen many times. The V gene is TRBV4-2, the J gene TRBJ2-7; D is perhaps TRBD1 or TRBD2 (5 bases each). The CDR3 spans 11 residues. Trimming removed 3 bases from V and 9 bases from J, with 9 bases in between. Germline V gene lookup returns CDR1 LGHNA and CDR2 YNFKEQ. In DNA form, the CDR3 reads TGTGCCAGCAGCCACGGGACCCGGCAGTACTTC. Its translation: CASSHGTRQYF.

The chain carries TRBV20-1 and TRBJ2-7, with 7 bases matching TRBD1. Per the germline V gene, CDR1 is DFQATT and CDR2 is SNEGSKA (reference sequence). The CDR3 is 15 residues long. V lost 1 base to trimming and J lost 4 bases; unmatched junction nucleotides: 10. CDR3 region: CSARALETGEYEQYF. DNA of the CDR3: TGCAGTGCTAGAGCGTTGGAAACAGGGGAGTACGAGCAGTACTTC.

This clonotype was counted between two and nine times. The chain joins TRBV20-1 to TRBJ2-1; TRBD2 agrees at 11 bases. This CDR3 is built from 16 residues. Germline assignment: CDR1 DFQATT and CDR2 SNEGSKA (reference sequence). V trimming: 5 bases; J trimming: 0 bases; junction bases outside the gene matches: 6. CDR3 loop: CSAYTSGGNSYNEQFF. The CDR3 DNA is TGCAGTGCTTATACTAGCGGGGGAAACTCCTACAATGAGCAGTTCTTC.

This clonotype was seen a few times. The rearrangement links TRBV7-2 to TRBJ2-2, with 8 positions matching TRBD1. The V gene's germline CDR1 is SGHTA and CDR2 FQGNSA. This CDR3 is 13 amino acids long. CDR3 in amino acids: CATRGLNTGELFF. For the CDR3, the DNA is TGTGCGACCAGGGGGCTGAACACCGGGGAGCTGTTTTTT.

The chain has TRBV6-5 and TRBJ1-1; D is perhaps TRBD1 (5 bases). Trimming cost V 8 bases and J 5 bases, with 9 bases left between them. Germline values: CDR1 MNHEY, CDR2 SVGAGI. This CDR3 has 11 amino acids. CDR3 bases: TGTGCCAGCCAGGGAAGGACTGAAGCTTTCTTT. Protein: CASQGRTEAFF.

The chain links TRBV5-1 to TRBJ2-5; TRBD2 matches 7 bases. Trimming at V came to 6 bases and at J to 0 bases, leaving 8 bases not matched to a gene. The CDR3 contains 15 residues. Per the germline V gene, CDR1 is SGHRS and CDR2 is YFSETQ. The CDR3 loop is CASTRGGGDQETQYF. CDR3 sequence (DNA): TGCGCCAGCACCCGAGGTGGGGGGGACCAAGAGACCCAGTACTTC.

This clonotype was seen a handful of times. The chain is built from TRBV4-2 and TRBJ2-5; D is perhaps TRBD2 (6 bases). The CDR3 is made up of 15 amino acids. From germline, CDR1 is LGHNA and CDR2 YNFKEQ. The germline V and J ends were trimmed by 2 bases and 4 bases, with 14 bases remaining between them. The CDR3 DNA reads TGTGCCAGCAGCCAAATGGACCTGGGGGGAGAGACCCAGTACTTC. Its translation is CASSQMDLGGETQYF.

V gene TRBV20-1 combines with J gene TRBJ1-1, with D tentatively TRBD1 (6 bases). CDR1 is DFQATT, CDR2 SNEGSKA, per germline (reference sequence). The CDR3 runs to 11 residues. V lost 5 bases and J lost 10, with 14 bases in between. DNA of the CDR3: TGCAGTGCTCCCGTTAGGGGGAGAGCTTTCTTT. Its translation is CSAPVRGRAFF.

This clonotype appeared many times. The V and J genes are TRBV6-2 or TRBV6-3 and TRBJ1-5; D is unclear. V lost 2 bases and J 9 bases, leaving 8 bases between the germline ends. The CDR3 has 12 amino acids. Per germline, CDR1 MNHEY and CDR2 SVGEGT. The chain's CDR3 is CASSYPLGPQHF. CDR3 bases: TGTGCCAGCAGTTACCCGCTGGGGCCCCAGCATTTT.